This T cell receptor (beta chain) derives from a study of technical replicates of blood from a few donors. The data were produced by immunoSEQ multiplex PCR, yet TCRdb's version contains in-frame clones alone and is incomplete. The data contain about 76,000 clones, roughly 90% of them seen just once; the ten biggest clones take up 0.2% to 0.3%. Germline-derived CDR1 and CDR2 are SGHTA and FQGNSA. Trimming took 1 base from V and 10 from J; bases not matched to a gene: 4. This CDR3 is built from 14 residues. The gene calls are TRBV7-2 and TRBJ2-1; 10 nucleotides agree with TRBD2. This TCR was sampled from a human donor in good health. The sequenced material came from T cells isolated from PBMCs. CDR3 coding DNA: TGTGCCAGCAGCTTAGGACTAGCGGGTGACGAGCAGTTCTTC. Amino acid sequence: CASSLGLAGDEQFF. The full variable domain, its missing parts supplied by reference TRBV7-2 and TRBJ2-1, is GAGVSQSPSNKVTEKGKDVELRCDPISGHTALYWYRQSLGQGLEFLIYFQGNSAPDKSGLPSDRFSAERTGGSVSTLTIQRTQQEDSAVYLCASSLGLAGDEQFFGPGTRLTVL.